This T cell receptor beta chain came from a study of vaccination and CD4 T cells after COVID-19. In the study overall: Overlapping spike peptides served as the stimulus for the cells. These peptides came from SARS-CoV-2 and from the common cold coronaviruses HCoV-NL63, HCoV-OC43 and HCoV-229E. Study-level results: The median number of SARS-CoV-2-reactive clonotypes increased from 21 to 38, a change that did not reach significance.

Trimming stripped 2 bases from V and 1 base from J, with 18 bases between. Germline lookup yields CDR1 MDHEN and CDR2 SYDVKM. CDR3 size: 18 residues. With regard to this clonotype: The target antigen is unknown.

Researchers used the Oncomine TCR Beta short-read assay to sequence DNA from cultured CD4+ T cells. After culture, CD4+ T cells served as the source for genomic DNA extraction. TCRdb re-called the PCR reads with MiXCR, one entry per CDR3 protein. The sample carries some 20,000 distinct CDR3 sequences, under 70% recorded once. Sample treatment: approximately 9-day PBMC culture with coronavirus spike peptide pools or control peptides (ViraFEST assay). The V gene is TRBV28, the J gene TRBJ1-3, with D tentatively TRBD1 (5 bases). The TCR comes from a human donor who had recovered from COVID-19. Source material: CD4+ T cells from blood, cultured in vitro. Here the CDR3 DNA reads TGTGCCAGCAGTTTAGGCACGGGGGGAGTACCGTCTGGAAACACCATATATTTT. Translation: CASSLGTGGVPSGNTIYF.